This is a list of T cell receptor beta chains from one sample in a study of blood T cell repertoires in COVID-19. Some clones are missing from TCRdb's copy, which holds only in-frame ones; the method was immunoSEQ multiplex PCR. The repertoire holds around 300,000 clones, with roughly 90% as singletons. Sequenced sample: peripheral blood. The receptors were gathered from a woman aged 70 to 79 with COVID-19, enrolled during active disease. Both conserved end residues are part of each CDR3. A D gene is named only where the DNA matches it firmly. The size of a clone is reported for some rows only, either as once, few or many, or as a class for expanded clones.

>.|.|TRBJ1-3|TRBV5-8
TGTGCCAGCAGCTTTACCGGGACAAGCTCTGGAAACACCATATATTTT
CASSFTGTSSGNTIYF
>.|.|TRBJ2-7|TRBV19
TGTGCCAGTAGTATAGGTACAGGAAGCTCCTACGAGCAGTACTTC
CASSIGTGSSYEQYF
>.|TRBD1|TRBJ2-3|TRBV18
TGTGCCAGCTCACGCCCGACAGGGCAGAGCACAGATACGCAGTATTTT
CASSRPTGQSTDTQYF
>.|TRBD2|TRBJ2-1|TRBV24-1
TGTGCCACCAGTGACCTGGTGGTAGCGGGGGGTGTAAGTGAGCAGTTCTTC
CATSDLVVAGGVSEQFF
>.|TRBD2|TRBJ2-7|TRBV3-1/TRBV3-2
TGTGCCAGCAGCCACTCAGCGGGGGGGCGGTACGAGCAGTACTTC
CASSHSAGGRYEQYF
>.|TRBD2|TRBJ2-3|TRBV27
TGTGCCAGCAGTTTATACCCGGCGGGTAGCGGGAGGACTTTCACAGATACGCAGTATTTT
CASSLYPAGSGRTFTDTQYF
>.|.|TRBJ1-1|TRBV7-9
TGTGCCAGCAGCTTAGTTGCGGGGGGGAGCACTGAAGCTTTCTTT
CASSLVAGGSTEAFF
>.|TRBD2|TRBJ2-1|TRBV9
TGTGCCAGCACCCTAGCGGGGTGGGTCGGCGATGAGCAGTTCTTC
CASTLAGWVGDEQFF
>.|TRBD1|TRBJ1-5|TRBV5-1
TGCGCCAGCAGCCGGGGGACAGATAGCAATCAGCCCCAGCATTTT
CASSRGTDSNQPQHF
>.|TRBD1|TRBJ1-5|TRBV30
TGTGCCTGGAGCCCGGGACAGGGGTATCAGCCCCAGCATTTT
CAWSPGQGYQPQHF
>.|TRBD2|TRBJ2-5|TRBV28
TGTGCCAGCAGTTTAAACGGGGGGGAGACCCAGTACTTC
CASSLNGGETQYF
>.|.|TRBJ2-7|TRBV24-1
TGTGCCACCAGTGACCCGGGACGGGAGAGGGAGCAGTACTTC
CATSDPGREREQYF
>.|.|TRBJ2-5|TRBV6-5
TGTGCCAGCAGTTACTCGCAGACAGTCGGGGAGACCCAGTACTTC
CASSYSQTVGETQYF
>.|TRBD1|TRBJ1-5|TRBV29-1
TGCAGCGTTGGGACTACAGGGGCGCAGCCCCAGCATTTT
CSVGTTGAQPQHF
>.|.|TRBJ1-1|TRBV6-1
TGTGCCAGCAGTGAAGGCCCAGCGAGCACTGAAGCTTTCTTT
CASSEGPASTEAFF
>few|.|TRBJ2-7|TRBV28
TGTGCCAGCCTGGCGTGGGGGGAGGTCGAGCAGTACTTC
CASLAWGEVEQYF
>.|TRBD1|TRBJ1-1|TRBV7-2
TGTGCCAGCAGCTTAGCTACAGGGGGCGCTACTTTCTTT
CASSLATGGATFF
>.|TRBD2|TRBJ2-7|TRBV18
TGTGCCAGCTCACCAGGACTAGCGCAGGTCTACGAGCAGTACTTC
CASSPGLAQVYEQYF
>.|TRBD1|TRBJ1-2|TRBV9
TGTGCCAGCGGGGGACAGCCTAACTATGGCTACACCTTC
CASGGQPNYGYTF
>.|TRBD2|TRBJ2-2|TRBV4-1
TGCGCCAGCAGCCAGGGACTAGCGAACACCGGGGAGCTGTTTTTT
CASSQGLANTGELFF
>.|.|TRBJ2-3|TRBV5-4
TGTGCCAGCAGCTTGCGCGTTTCTAGCACAGATACGCAGTATTTT
CASSLRVSSTDTQYF
>few|.|TRBJ1-5|TRBV28
TGTGCCAGCAGTAACAGGGAGACTTATCAGCCCCAGCATTTT
CASSNRETYQPQHF
>.|.|TRBJ1-2|TRBV5-1
TGCGCCAGCAGCTCCGACAGCGCCTTAGGCTACACCTTC
CASSSDSALGYTF
>.|.|TRBJ1-1|TRBV28
TGTGCCAGCAGTTTTTACGGCGGGGGCACTGAAGCTTTCTTT
CASSFYGGGTEAFF
>.|.|TRBJ1-2|TRBV29-1
TGCAGCGTAACCGGGGTAAACTATGGCTACACCTTC
CSVTGVNYGYTF
>once|TRBD2|TRBJ2-3|TRBV10-3
TGTGCCATCAGTATTACTAGCGGCACAGATACGCAGTATTTT
CAISITSGTDTQYF
>.|TRBD2|TRBJ2-7|TRBV7-2
TGTGCCAGCAGCTTATTAGCGGGGGCTTCCTACGAGCAGTACTTC
CASSLLAGASYEQYF
>.|TRBD1|TRBJ1-1|TRBV7-9
TGTGCCAGCAGCTTCGCACCGGAGGGGGCCTTAACTTTCTTT
CASSFAPEGALTFF
>.|.|TRBJ2-1|TRBV2
TGTGCCAGCAGTGTCCAGCGGGTGTCTAATGAGCAGTTCTTC
CASSVQRVSNEQFF
>.|.|TRBJ1-4|TRBV12-3/TRBV12-4
TGTGCCAGCAGTTTGAGGGTGGAAAAACTGTTTTTT
CASSLRVEKLFF
>.|.|TRBJ1-1|TRBV18
TGTGCCAGCTCACCGACTATGGATGGTTCCTCTGAAGCTTTCTTT
CASSPTMDGSSEAFF
>.|.|TRBJ1-1|TRBV7-2
TGTGCCAGCAGCCACGCGGGGGCACTAGCTGAAGCTTTCTTT
CASSHAGALAEAFF
>.|TRBD1|TRBJ1-6|TRBV23-1
TGCGCCAGCAGGACAGGGGGCTTGGGCTATAATTCACCCCTCCACTTT
CASRTGGLGYNSPLHF
>.|TRBD1|TRBJ1-6|TRBV13
TGTGCCAGCAGGGGAGGCGGGACAGCTAATTCACCCCTCCACTTT
CASRGGGTANSPLHF
>.|TRBD2|TRBJ2-1|TRBV5-1
TGCGCCAGCAGCCAAATAGCGGGGTCCGACAATGAGCAGTTCTTC
CASSQIAGSDNEQFF
>.|.|TRBJ2-7|TRBV7-3
TGTGCCAGCAGCATGGGAGCAGGACTCTCCTACGAGCAGTACTTC
CASSMGAGLSYEQYF
>once|.|TRBJ1-1|TRBV12-3/TRBV12-4
TGTGCCAGCAGTTTAAGGTGGGGGGCTGAAGCTTTCTTT
CASSLRWGAEAFF
>.|.|TRBJ2-3|TRBV5-1
TGCGCCAGCAGCTCGGGCACAGATACGCAGTATTTT
CASSSGTDTQYF
>.|.|TRBJ1-1|TRBV6-1
TGTGCCAGCAGTGAAGGTAATACAGGGCTGTGGGAAGCTTTCTTT
CASSEGNTGLWEAFF
>.|TRBD1|TRBJ1-1|TRBV5-1
TGCGCCAGCAACCCTCGAACAGGGGGCAGGAACACTGAAGCTTTCTTT
CASNPRTGGRNTEAFF
>once|TRBD2|TRBJ2-7|TRBV7-9
TGTGCCAGCAGCTCACTAGCGCTCGAGCAGTACTTC
CASSSLALEQYF
>.|.|TRBJ1-3|TRBV5-1
TGCGCCAGCAGCTTGGATAGAACTGGAAACACCATATATTTT
CASSLDRTGNTIYF
>.|.|TRBJ1-1|TRBV11-2
TGTGCCAGCAGCTTAGTTAATACAGGGACTGAAGCTTTCTTT
CASSLVNTGTEAFF
>once|.|TRBJ2-7|TRBV29-1
TGCAGCGCCTCCCGGGGGTCGGACTGGGCTTCCACCTACGAGCAGTACTTC
CSASRGSDWASTYEQYF
>.|TRBD1|TRBJ1-6|TRBV9
TGTGCCAGCAGCGACGGACAGGGTTATTCACCCCTCCACTTT
CASSDGQGYSPLHF
>.|.|TRBJ2-1|TRBV5-5
TGTGCCAGCAGCCCTACGGGGGGCCTATACAATGAGCAGTTCTTC
CASSPTGGLYNEQFF
>.|.|TRBJ1-6|TRBV30
TGTGCCTACTCCAGGGTGTCAGGATCACCCCTCCACTTT
CAYSRVSGSPLHF
>.|.|TRBJ1-3|TRBV2
TGTGCCAGCAGTCGGACAGTTTCTGGAAACACCATATATTTT
CASSRTVSGNTIYF
>.|.|TRBJ2-5|TRBV24-1
TGTGCCACCAGTGGGGTGGACAGATCGGGAGAGACCCAGTACTTC
CATSGVDRSGETQYF
>.|.|TRBJ1-1|TRBV5-1
TGCGCCAGCAGCTTGGAGCAGGGGCGGAACACTGAAGCTTTCTTT
CASSLEQGRNTEAFF
>.|TRBD1|TRBJ1-6|TRBV2
TGTGCCAGCAGTGAGGACAGGGTACCCAATTCACCCCTCCACTTT
CASSEDRVPNSPLHF
>once|TRBD2|TRBJ2-7|TRBV4-1
TGCGCCAGCAGCCAAGAATCGCCGCGGGGGGGCAGCGAGCAGTACTTC
CASSQESPRGGSEQYF
>.|.|TRBJ2-7|TRBV24-1
TGTGCCACCAGTGATTCTCGAACGGGGACCTACGAGCAGTACTTC
CATSDSRTGTYEQYF
>.|.|TRBJ1-2|TRBV6-6
TGTGCCAGCAGTTACCCGATGGACAGAGCAAACTATGGCTACACCTTC
CASSYPMDRANYGYTF
>.|.|TRBJ2-7|TRBV12-2
TGTGCAAGTCGCTTAGCGTTGGACAGGACCGAGCAGTACTTC
CASRLALDRTEQYF
>once|TRBD2|TRBJ2-6|TRBV27
TGTGCCAGCAGTTTCCGGCGGGGGATGAGCTCTGGGGCCAACGTCCTGACTTTC
CASSFRRGMSSGANVLTF
>.|TRBD2|TRBJ2-3|TRBV9
TGTGCCAGCAGCGTAGATAGCGGGGGGGCCGGAGATACGCAGTATTTT
CASSVDSGGAGDTQYF
>.|TRBD2|TRBJ2-3|TRBV28
TGTGCCAGCAGTCGTCTAGCGGGGGGGGGAGATACGCAGTATTTT
CASSRLAGGGDTQYF